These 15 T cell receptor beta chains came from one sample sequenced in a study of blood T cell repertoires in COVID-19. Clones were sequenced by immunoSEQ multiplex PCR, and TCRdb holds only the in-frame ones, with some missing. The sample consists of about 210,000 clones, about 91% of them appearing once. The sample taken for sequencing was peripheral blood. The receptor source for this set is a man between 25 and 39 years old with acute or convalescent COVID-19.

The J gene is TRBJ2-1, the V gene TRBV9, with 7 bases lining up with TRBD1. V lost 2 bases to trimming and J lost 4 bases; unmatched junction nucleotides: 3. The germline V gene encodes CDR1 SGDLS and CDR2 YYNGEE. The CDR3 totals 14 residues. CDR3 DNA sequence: TGTGCCAGCAGCGTTATGGGACAGTACAATGAGCAGTTCTTC. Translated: CASSVMGQYNEQFF. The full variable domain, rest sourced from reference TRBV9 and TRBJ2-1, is DSGVTQTPKHLITATGQRVTLRCSPRSGDLSVYWYQQSLDQGLQFLIQYYNGEERAKGNILERFSAQQFPDLHSELNLSSLELGDSALYFCASSVMGQYNEQFFGPGTRLTVL.

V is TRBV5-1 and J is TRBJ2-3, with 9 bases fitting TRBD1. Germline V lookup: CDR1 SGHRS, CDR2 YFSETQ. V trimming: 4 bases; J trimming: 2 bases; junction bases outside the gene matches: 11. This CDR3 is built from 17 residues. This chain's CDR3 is CASSPWYGDRDTDTQYF. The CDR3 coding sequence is TGCGCCAGCAGCCCGTGGTACGGGGACAGGGACACAGATACGCAGTATTTT.

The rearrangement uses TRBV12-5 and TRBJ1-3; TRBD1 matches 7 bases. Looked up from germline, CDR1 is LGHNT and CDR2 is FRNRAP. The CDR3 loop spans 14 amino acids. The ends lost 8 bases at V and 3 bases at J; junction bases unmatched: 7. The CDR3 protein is CASLRQGSGNTIYF. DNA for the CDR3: TGTGCTAGTCTCCGACAGGGCAGTGGAAACACCATATATTTT.

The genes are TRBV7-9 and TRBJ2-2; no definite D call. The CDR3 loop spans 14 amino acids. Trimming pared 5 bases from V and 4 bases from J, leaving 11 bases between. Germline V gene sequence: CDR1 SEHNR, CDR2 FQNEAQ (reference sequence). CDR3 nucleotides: TGTGCCAGCAGCAGCCACCTAGGCACCGGGGAGCTGTTTTTT. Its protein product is CASSSHLGTGELFF.

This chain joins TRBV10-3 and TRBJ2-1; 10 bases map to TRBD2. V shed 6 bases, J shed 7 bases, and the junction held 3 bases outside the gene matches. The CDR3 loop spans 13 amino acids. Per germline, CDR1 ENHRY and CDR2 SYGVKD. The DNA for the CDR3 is TGTGCCATCAGGAGCGGGGGGGGTAATGAGCAGTTCTTC. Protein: CAIRSGGGNEQFF.

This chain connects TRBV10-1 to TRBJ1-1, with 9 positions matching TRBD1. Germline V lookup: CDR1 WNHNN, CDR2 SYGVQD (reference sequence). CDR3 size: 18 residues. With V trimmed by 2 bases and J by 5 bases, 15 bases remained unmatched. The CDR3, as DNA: TGCGCCAGCAGTGAGAGGGAGCTGACGACAGGGGGTTTTACTGAAGCTTTCTTT. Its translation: CASSERELTTGGFTEAFF.

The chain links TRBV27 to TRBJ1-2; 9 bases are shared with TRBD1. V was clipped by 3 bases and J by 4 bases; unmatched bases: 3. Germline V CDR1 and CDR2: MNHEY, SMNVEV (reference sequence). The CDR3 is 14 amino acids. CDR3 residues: CASSFVDRGYGYTF. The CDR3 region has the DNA TGTGCCAGCAGTTTTGTGGACAGGGGCTATGGCTACACCTTC.

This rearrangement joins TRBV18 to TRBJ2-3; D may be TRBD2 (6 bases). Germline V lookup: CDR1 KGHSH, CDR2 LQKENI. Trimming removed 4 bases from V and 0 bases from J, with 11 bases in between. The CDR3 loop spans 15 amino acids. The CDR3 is CASSRGTSSTDTQYF. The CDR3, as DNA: TGTGCCAGCTCACGGGGGACTTCCAGCACAGATACGCAGTATTTT. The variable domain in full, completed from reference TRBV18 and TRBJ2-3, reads NAGVMQNPRHLVRRRGQEARLRCSPMKGHSHVYWYRQLPEEGLKFMVYLQKENIIDESGMPKERFSAEFPKEGPSILRIQQVVRGDSAAYFCASSRGTSSTDTQYFGPGTRLTVL.

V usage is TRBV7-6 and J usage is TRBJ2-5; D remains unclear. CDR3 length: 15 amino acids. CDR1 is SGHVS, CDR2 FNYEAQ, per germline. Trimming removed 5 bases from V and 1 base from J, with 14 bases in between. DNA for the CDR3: TGTGCCAGCAGCCCTACGGTGGCGGTCCAAGAGACCCAGTACTTC. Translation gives CASSPTVAVQETQYF.

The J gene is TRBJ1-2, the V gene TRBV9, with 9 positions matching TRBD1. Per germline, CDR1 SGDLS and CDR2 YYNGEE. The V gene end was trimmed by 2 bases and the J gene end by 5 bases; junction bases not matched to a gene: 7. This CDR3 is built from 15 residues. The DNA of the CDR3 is TGTGCCAGCAGCGTTGAAACCGGGACAGGGTATGGCTACACCTTC. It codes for CASSVETGTGYGYTF.

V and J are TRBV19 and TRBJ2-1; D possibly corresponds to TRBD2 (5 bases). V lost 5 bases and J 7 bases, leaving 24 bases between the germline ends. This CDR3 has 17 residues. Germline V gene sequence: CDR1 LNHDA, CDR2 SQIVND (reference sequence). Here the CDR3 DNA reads TGTGCCAGTAGTCCCCCCGGAGGCCCCCATCCCCCGAATGAGCAGTTCTTC. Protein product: CASSPPGGPHPPNEQFF.

The CDR3 region has the DNA TGTGCCAGCAGTTACTCGGGAGTGCGTACAGATACGCAGTATTTT. This encodes CASSYSGVRTDTQYF. This chain links TRBV6-6 with TRBJ2-3; D perhaps matches TRBD2 (5 bases). CDR1 is MNHNY, CDR2 SVGAGI, per germline (reference sequence). Trimming removed 0 bases from V and 3 bases from J, with 10 bases in between. There are 15 residues in the CDR3.

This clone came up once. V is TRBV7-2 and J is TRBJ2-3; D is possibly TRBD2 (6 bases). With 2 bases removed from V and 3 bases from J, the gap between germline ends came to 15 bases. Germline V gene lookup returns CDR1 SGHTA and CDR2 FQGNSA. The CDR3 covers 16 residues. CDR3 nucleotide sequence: TGTGCCAGCAGCTTAAGCGCGGGGCTAATTACAGATACGCAGTATTTT. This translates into CASSLSAGLITDTQYF.

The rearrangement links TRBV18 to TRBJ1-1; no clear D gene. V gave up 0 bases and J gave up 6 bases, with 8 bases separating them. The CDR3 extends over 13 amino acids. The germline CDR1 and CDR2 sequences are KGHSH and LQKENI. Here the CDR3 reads CASSPPSIAEAFF. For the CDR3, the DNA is TGTGCCAGCTCACCACCGAGTATTGCTGAAGCTTTCTTT.

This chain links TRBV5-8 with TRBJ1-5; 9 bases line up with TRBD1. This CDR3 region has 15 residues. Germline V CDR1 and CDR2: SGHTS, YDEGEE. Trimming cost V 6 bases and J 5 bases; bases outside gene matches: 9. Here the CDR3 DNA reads TGTGCCAGCACCACCGGGGGACAGGGACATCAGCCCCAGCATTTT. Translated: CASTTGGQGHQPQHF.